This TCR beta chain was identified in a study of T cell repertoires in cytomegalovirus infection. Study results and limitations: Within the response measured ex vivo, HLA-C-restricted CMV-specific TCR beta clonotypes were dominant. Cumulative frequency of public TCR beta families picked out carriers of CMV plus the relevant HLA.

There are 17 residues in the CDR3. Trimming removed 4 bases at V and 3 bases at J, with 22 bases between. About this clonotype itself: Its antigen remains unidentified.

TCRdb reprocessed the reads with MiXCR, giving one entry per CDR3 protein. The sample has 300,000 or so distinct CDR3 sequences; roughly 25% are singletons. Sequencing was performed on PBMCs. The genes are TRBV12-3 or TRBV12-4 and TRBJ2-7, with D possibly being TRBD2 (6 bases). This receptor was identified in a human donor in good health (CMV status not recorded). Some clones in this sample may be carry-over from other donors' samples. The CDR3 region is CASSSPSDQKVDYEQYF. CDR3 bases: TGTGCCAGCAGTTCCCCTAGCGACCAAAAGGTCGACTACGAGCAGTACTTC.